The 12 T cell receptor beta chains given below trace back to one sample, sequenced in a study of T cell responses to AZD1222 COVID-19 vaccine. Using immunoSEQ multiplex PCR, the repertoire was profiled, and TCRdb retains in-frame clones only, with some absent. The sample consists of about 140,000 clones, 89% of them appearing once. Here the sequenced sample was peripheral blood, taken on day 0 of AZD1222 vaccination. These receptors originate from an adult in good health.

The CDR3 is CASSWSPGTSAYTGELFF. In DNA form, the CDR3 reads TGTGCCAGCAGTTGGAGCCCCGGGACTAGCGCCTACACCGGGGAGCTGTTTTTT. This chain joins TRBV6-2 or TRBV6-3 and TRBJ2-2; 10 positions match TRBD2. CDR1 is MNHEY and CDR2 is SVGEGT in the germline V gene. The CDR3 length is 18 residues. V trimming: 4 bases; J trimming: 3 bases; junction bases outside the gene matches: 11.

The J gene is TRBJ2-3, the V gene TRBV13; the D call may be TRBD1 or TRBD2 (6 bases each). The CDR3 has 15 residues. V was clipped by 5 bases and J by 9 bases, with 21 bases between them. The germline gives CDR1 PRHDT, CDR2 FYEKMQ (reference sequence). The CDR3 spells CASSVRGTSAVTQYF. For the CDR3, the DNA is TGTGCCAGCAGCGTGAGGGGGACTTCGGCGGTGACGCAGTATTTT.

The gene calls are TRBV2 and TRBJ1-3; D might be TRBD1 (6 bases). The germline V and J ends were trimmed by 2 bases and 3 bases, with 8 bases remaining between them. Per the germline V gene, CDR1 is SNHLY and CDR2 is FYNNEI. This CDR3 has 14 amino acids. CDR3 loop: CASSEQGHGNTIYF. The CDR3 DNA follows: TGTGCCAGCAGTGAACAGGGGCATGGAAACACCATATATTTT.

This clone was recorded at least ten times. Other DNA sequences in this sample translate to the same CDR3. The chain uses TRBV4-2 and TRBJ1-6; maybe TRBD1 (5 bases). V shed 3 bases and J shed 3 bases, with 6 bases lying between them. The CDR3 consists of 14 residues. The germline gives CDR1 LGHNA, CDR2 YNFKEQ. DNA of the CDR3: TGTGCCAGCAGCCAGGGGGACTATAATTCACCCCTCCACTTT. Protein: CASSQGDYNSPLHF.

The chain carries TRBV28 and TRBJ2-1; D might be TRBD1 (5 bases). CDR3 length: 15 residues. The V and J ends lost 6 bases and 4 bases respectively, with 16 bases between them. CDR1 and CDR2 (germline): MDHEN, SYDVKM. The CDR3 sequence is CASRVGRFVYNEQFF. The CDR3 nucleotides read TGTGCCAGCAGAGTGGGGCGGTTTGTATACAATGAGCAGTTCTTC.

CDR3 bases: TGTGCCAGCTCACCTCGGACTAGTGAGGGTGAGCAGTTCTTC. This codes for CASSPRTSEGEQFF. This rearrangement joins TRBV18 to TRBJ2-1; 7 bases match TRBD2. CDR1 KGHSH and CDR2 LQKENI come from the germline V gene. The CDR3 has 14 amino acids. The junction had 8 bases not matched to a gene; V was cut back by 3 bases and J by 9 bases.

The rearrangement links TRBV7-9 to TRBJ2-3; 7 positions match TRBD2. Germline values: CDR1 SEHNR, CDR2 FQNEAQ (reference sequence). With V trimmed by 3 bases and J by 1 base, 4 bases remained unmatched. The CDR3 runs to 15 residues. The DNA for the CDR3 is TGTGCCAGCAGCTTGCCTAGCGGAGGCACAGATACGCAGTATTTT. Its translation: CASSLPSGGTDTQYF.

This clone was counted only a few times. The chain has TRBV9 and TRBJ2-1; tentatively, D is TRBD2 (7 bases). CDR1 and CDR2 from the germline V gene are SGDLS and YYNGEE. Trimming left V 4 bases short and J 2 bases short, with 16 bases between. The CDR3 has 16 amino acids. The CDR3 loop reads CASSPRGAGTYNEQFF. The CDR3 DNA reads TGTGCCAGCAGCCCACGGGGGGCGGGAACCTACAATGAGCAGTTCTTC.

The CDR3 bases are TGTGCCAGCAGCCTTGGAGCCGGAAACACCATATATTTT. This translates into CASSLGAGNTIYF. V and J are TRBV12-3 or TRBV12-4 and TRBJ1-3; unclear D gene. This CDR3 is 13 amino acids long. V was shortened by 6 bases and J by 4 bases, with 10 bases between the two germline ends.

The chain recombines TRBV28 with TRBJ1-4, with 7 bases fitting TRBD1. V lost 3 bases and J lost 7; bases outside the gene matches: 8. The germline CDR1 and CDR2 sequences are MDHEN and SYDVKM. CDR3 length equals 15 residues. CDR3 in amino acids: CASSLGQRRGEKLFF. CDR3 in DNA: TGTGCCAGCAGTTTGGGACAGCGGAGAGGTGAAAAACTGTTTTTT.

A word on this clone: The same CDR3 is also encoded by other DNA sequences in this sample. This chain uses TRBV7-3 with TRBJ2-2; 7 positions agree with TRBD1. The CDR3 consists of 15 residues. Germline CDR1 SGHTA, CDR2 FQGTGA. V lost 3 bases, J lost 4 bases, and 5 bases stayed unmatched. The DNA of the CDR3 is TGTGCCAGCAGCTTGGCAGGGGGAAGCACCGGGGAGCTGTTTTTT. This sequence encodes CASSLAGGSTGELFF.

This chain links TRBV4-1 with TRBJ2-7; TRBD2 is a possible D gene (6 bases). Trimming pared 4 bases from V and 3 bases from J, leaving 19 bases between. Per the germline V gene, CDR1 is MGHRA and CDR2 is YSYEKL. CDR3 length: 16 amino acids. CDR3 nucleotides: TGCGCCAGCAGCCGCAATATCGGGACTCAGCACTACGAGCAGTACTTC. Its translation: CASSRNIGTQHYEQYF.